The clone carrying this T cell receptor beta chain has a count of ten or more. In TCRdb, the RT-PCR reads were re-called with MiXCR into one record per CDR3 protein. The table has fewer than 95,000 distinct CDR3 sequences, approximately 5.2% seen once. These data originate in a study of patients and donors after allogeneic stem cell transplantation. With 5 bases clipped from V and 0 bases from J, the junction kept 11 bases outside the gene matches. This CDR3 region has 18 residues. The V gene's germline CDR1 is MDHEN and CDR2 SYDVKM. This receptor was obtained from a human donor who was either an allogeneic HSCT recipient or a stem cell or donor lymphocyte infusion donor (not recorded which). It is not recorded whose cells these are; they may come from a transplant donor. Source material: blood, either unsorted or a sorted T cell fraction (not recorded which). The chain combines TRBV28 with TRBJ2-1; TRBD2 agrees at 9 bases. CDR3 DNA: TGTGCCAGCAGTCTGAGAACATCTAGCGGGAACTCCTACAATGAGCAGTTCTTC. Translation gives CASSLRTSSGNSYNEQFF. Combining the CDR3 with reference TRBV28 and TRBJ2-1 gives the whole variable domain DVKVTQSSRYLVKRTGEKVFLECVQDMDHENMFWYRQDPGLGLRLIYFSYDVKMKEKGDIPEGYSVSREKKERFSLILESASTNQTSMYLCASSLRTSSGNSYNEQFFGPGTRLTVL.